Listed below are T cell receptor beta chains from one sample, sequenced in a study of blood T cell repertoires in COVID-19. The repertoire was sequenced with immunoSEQ multiplex PCR; TCRdb's copy has only in-frame clones and lacks some. The table records 450,000 to 500,000 clones, around 87% of them present only once. The sample consisted of PBMCs or T cells enriched from blood (not recorded which). The receptors were gathered from a woman younger than 30 who had recovered from COVID-19. Both conserved end residues are part of each CDR3. A D gene is named only where the DNA matches it firmly. Clone size is not always given. Where it is, it says once, few, many or a class for expanded clones.

v_gene	d_gene	j_gene	abundance	CDR3nt	CDR3aa
TRBV9	-	TRBJ2-1	-	TGTGCCAGCAGCGTAGTGGGAGACACCTACGGTGAGCAGTTCTTC	CASSVVGDTYGEQFF
TRBV6-5	TRBD1	TRBJ1-6	-	TGTGCCAGCAGTTCACCGGGACAGGGAAATTCACCCCTCCACTTT	CASSSPGQGNSPLHF
TRBV27	TRBD1	TRBJ1-6	-	TGTGCCAGCAGCGCCACAGGGGCCGGGGGCTATAATTCACCCCTCCACTTT	CASSATGAGGYNSPLHF
TRBV20-1	TRBD1	TRBJ1-1	-	TGCAGTGCTAGTTCCTTGAGAGACAGGGGGGCTGAAGCTTTCTTT	CSASSLRDRGAEAFF
TRBV19	-	TRBJ1-6	-	TGTGCCAGTAGTGACAGCTTAAGCTCCTATAATTCACCCCTCCACTTT	CASSDSLSSYNSPLHF
TRBV11-2	-	TRBJ2-7	once	TGTGCCAGCAGCCATAGGAGGACTTTCGACGAGCAGTACTTC	CASSHRRTFDEQYF
TRBV6-2/TRBV6-3	-	TRBJ1-1	-	TGTGCCAGCAGTTTTCAGGGAGGAACTGAAGCTTTCTTT	CASSFQGGTEAFF
TRBV9	-	TRBJ1-4	-	TGTGCCAGCAGCGTAGCCACGGGGGATAATGAAAAACTGTTTTTT	CASSVATGDNEKLFF
TRBV16	-	TRBJ1-1	few	TGTGCCAGCAGCCTTTATCGACCGGGACAACTAGGGTCTGAAGCTTTCTTT	CASSLYRPGQLGSEAFF
TRBV19	-	TRBJ2-1	-	TGTGCCAGTAGTGCAGGACTTGCCAATGAGCAGTTCTTC	CASSAGLANEQFF
TRBV14	TRBD1	TRBJ1-4	-	TGTGCCAGCAGCCAAACGACAGGGCGCAATGAAAAACTGTTTTTT	CASSQTTGRNEKLFF
TRBV2	TRBD1	TRBJ1-1	-	TGTGCCAGCAGGAGACGACAGGGTGACACTGAAGCTTTCTTT	CASRRRQGDTEAFF
TRBV2	-	TRBJ2-1	-	TGTGCCAGCAACATCAGGTACAATGAGCAGTTCTTC	CASNIRYNEQFF
TRBV28	TRBD1	TRBJ1-4	-	TGTGCCAGCAGTCCCCTCGGGACAGGGGAAGAAAAACTGTTTTTT	CASSPLGTGEEKLFF
TRBV6-4	TRBD1	TRBJ2-1	few	TGTGCCAGCAGTGTCCCCCCCGGGACAGGGGATATGTATGAGCAGTTCTTC	CASSVPPGTGDMYEQFF
TRBV5-1	TRBD1	TRBJ2-3	once	TGCGCCAGCAGATGGGACAGGGGGCAAGATACGCAGTATTTT	CASRWDRGQDTQYF
TRBV3-1/TRBV3-2	TRBD2	TRBJ2-7	-	TGTGCCAGCAGCCGTAGCGGGGGGGCTATCTACGAGCAGTACTTC	CASSRSGGAIYEQYF
TRBV7-2	TRBD1	TRBJ1-2	-	TGTGCCAGCAGCTCTCCGACAGGGAACTATGGCTACACCTTC	CASSSPTGNYGYTF
TRBV30	TRBD2	TRBJ2-1	-	TGTGCCTGGAGTGAAGGCCGGGGGGGCGGTGAGCAGTTCTTC	CAWSEGRGGGEQFF
TRBV28	-	TRBJ1-5	few	TGTGCCAGCAGTTCGGCAGGGGTGAGAAATCAGCCCCAGCATTTT	CASSSAGVRNQPQHF
TRBV20-1	-	TRBJ2-7	-	TGCAGTGCTAGTTCCCAGGGAGGCTACGAGCAGTACTTC	CSASSQGGYEQYF
TRBV10-1	-	TRBJ1-1	-	TGCGCCAGCAGTGAGTCCCAGGCTCGGGGCACTGAAGCTTTCTTT	CASSESQARGTEAFF
TRBV6-1	-	TRBJ2-7	-	TGTGCCAGCAGTGAAGCGCTCAGGGGCTCCTACGAGCAGTACTTC	CASSEALRGSYEQYF
TRBV6-2/TRBV6-3	TRBD2	TRBJ2-2	once	TGTGCCAGCAGTTACAACTTCGGGGGGATGGACGGGGAGCTGTTTTTT	CASSYNFGGMDGELFF
TRBV30	-	TRBJ1-2	once	TGTGCCTGGAGAATTCAGGGGCTCTATGGCTACACCTTC	CAWRIQGLYGYTF
TRBV27	-	TRBJ2-6	once	TGTGCCAGCAGTTTGTCGACAGGGAGGAAGAACTCTGGGGCCAACGTCCTGACTTTC	CASSLSTGRKNSGANVLTF